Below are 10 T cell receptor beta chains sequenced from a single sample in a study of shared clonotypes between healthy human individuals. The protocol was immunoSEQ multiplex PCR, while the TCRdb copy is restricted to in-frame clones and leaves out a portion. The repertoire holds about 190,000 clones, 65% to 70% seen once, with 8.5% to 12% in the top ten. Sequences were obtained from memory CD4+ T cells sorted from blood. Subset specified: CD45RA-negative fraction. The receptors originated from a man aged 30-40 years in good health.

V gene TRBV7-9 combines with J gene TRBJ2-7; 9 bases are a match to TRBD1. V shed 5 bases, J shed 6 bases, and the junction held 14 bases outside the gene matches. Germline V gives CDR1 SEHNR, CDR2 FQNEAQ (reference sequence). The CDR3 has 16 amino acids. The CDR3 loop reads CASSPAPAGQGGEQYF. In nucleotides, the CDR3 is TGTGCCAGCAGCCCCGCCCCCGCGGGACAGGGTGGCGAGCAGTACTTC.

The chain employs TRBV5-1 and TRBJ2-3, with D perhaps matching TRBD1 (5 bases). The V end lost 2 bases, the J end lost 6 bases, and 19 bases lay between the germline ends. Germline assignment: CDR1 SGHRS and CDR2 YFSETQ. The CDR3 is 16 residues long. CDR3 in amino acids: CASSFRSLGGADTQYF. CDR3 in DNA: TGCGCCAGCAGCTTTAGATCGTTAGGTGGGGCGGATACGCAGTATTTT.

CDR3 in amino acids: CASSQDGGGNGAYEQYF. Here the CDR3 DNA reads TGTGCCAGCAGCCAAGATGGTGGCGGGAACGGCGCCTACGAGCAGTACTTC. The gene calls are TRBV4-2 and TRBJ2-7; a weak D match, TRBD2 (6 bases). The V end was cut by 0 bases, the J end by 2 bases, with 17 bases between. Germline loops: CDR1 LGHNA, CDR2 YNFKEQ. There are 17 residues in the CDR3.

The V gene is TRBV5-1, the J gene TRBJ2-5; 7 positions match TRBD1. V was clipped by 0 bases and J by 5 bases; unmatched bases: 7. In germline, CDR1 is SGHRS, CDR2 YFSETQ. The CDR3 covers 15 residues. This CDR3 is CASSLEGGASETQYF. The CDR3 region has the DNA TGCGCCAGCAGCTTGGAAGGGGGCGCTTCGGAGACCCAGTACTTC.

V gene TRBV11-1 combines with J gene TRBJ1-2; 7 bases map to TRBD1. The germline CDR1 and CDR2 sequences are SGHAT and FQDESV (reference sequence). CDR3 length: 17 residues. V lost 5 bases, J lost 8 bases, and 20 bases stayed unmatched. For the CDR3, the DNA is TGTGCCAGCAGCGGACAGTCCCTAACCGGGACAGAGAGCGGCTACACCTTC. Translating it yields CASSGQSLTGTESGYTF.

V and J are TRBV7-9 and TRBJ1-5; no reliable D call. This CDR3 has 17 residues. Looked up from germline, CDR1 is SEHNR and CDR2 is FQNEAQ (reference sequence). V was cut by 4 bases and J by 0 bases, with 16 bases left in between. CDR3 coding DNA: TGTGCCAGCAGCTCAACAGCCTCGGGCAATAGCAATCAGCCCCAGCATTTT. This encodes CASSSTASGNSNQPQHF.

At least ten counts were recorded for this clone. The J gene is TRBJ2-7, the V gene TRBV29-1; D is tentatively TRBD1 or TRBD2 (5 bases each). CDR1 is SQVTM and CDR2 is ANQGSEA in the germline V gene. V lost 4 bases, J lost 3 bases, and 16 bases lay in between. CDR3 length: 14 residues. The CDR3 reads CSVVFDRGYYEQYF. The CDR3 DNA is TGCAGCGTTGTCTTCGACAGAGGGTACTACGAGCAGTACTTC.

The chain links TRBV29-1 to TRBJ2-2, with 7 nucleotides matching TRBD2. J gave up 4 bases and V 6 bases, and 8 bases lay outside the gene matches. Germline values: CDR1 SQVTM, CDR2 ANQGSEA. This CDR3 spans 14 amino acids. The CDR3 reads CSVASGMGTGELFF. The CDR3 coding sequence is TGCAGCGTAGCGAGCGGGATGGGCACCGGGGAGCTGTTTTTT.

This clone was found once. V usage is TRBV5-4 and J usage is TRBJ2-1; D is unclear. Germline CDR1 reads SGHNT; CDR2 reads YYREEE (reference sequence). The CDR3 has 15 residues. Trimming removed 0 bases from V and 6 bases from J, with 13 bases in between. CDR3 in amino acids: CASSLGGARVNEQFF. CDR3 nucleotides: TGTGCCAGCAGCTTGGGGGGTGCTAGGGTCAATGAGCAGTTCTTC.

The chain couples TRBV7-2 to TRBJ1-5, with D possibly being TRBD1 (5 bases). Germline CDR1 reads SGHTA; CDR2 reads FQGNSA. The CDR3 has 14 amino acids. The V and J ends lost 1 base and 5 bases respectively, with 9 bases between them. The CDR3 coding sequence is TGTGCCAGCAGCTTAGTCGGGGGGTATCAGCCCCAGCATTTT. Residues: CASSLVGGYQPQHF.